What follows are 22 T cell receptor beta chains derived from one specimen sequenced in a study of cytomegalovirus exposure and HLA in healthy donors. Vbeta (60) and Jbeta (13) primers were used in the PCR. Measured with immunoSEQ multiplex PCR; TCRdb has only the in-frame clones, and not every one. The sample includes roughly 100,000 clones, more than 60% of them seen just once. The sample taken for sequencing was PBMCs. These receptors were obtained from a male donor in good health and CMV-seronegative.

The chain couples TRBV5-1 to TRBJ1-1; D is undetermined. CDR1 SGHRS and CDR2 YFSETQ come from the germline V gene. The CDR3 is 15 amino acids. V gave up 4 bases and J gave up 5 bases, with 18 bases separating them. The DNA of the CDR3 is TGCGCCAGCAGCCCCCGAACTCAGGTCCGGACTGAAGCTTTCTTT. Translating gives CASSPRTQVRTEAFF.

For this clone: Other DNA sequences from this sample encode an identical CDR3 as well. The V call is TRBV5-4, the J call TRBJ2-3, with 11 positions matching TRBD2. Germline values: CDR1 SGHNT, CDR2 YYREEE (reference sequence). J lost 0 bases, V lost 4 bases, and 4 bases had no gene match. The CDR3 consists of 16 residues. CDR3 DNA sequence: TGTGCCAGCAGCCGCGGACTAGCGGGTAGCACAGATACGCAGTATTTT. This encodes CASSRGLAGSTDTQYF.

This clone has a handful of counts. The CDR3 sequence is CASTDDRERGTIYF. In DNA, the CDR3 is TGTGCCAGCACCGATGACAGGGAGAGAGGCACCATATATTTT. The chain uses TRBV28 and TRBJ1-3, with 7 bases matching TRBD1. CDR1 MDHEN and CDR2 SYDVKM come from the germline V gene. After removal of 7 bases from V and 9 bases from J, the junction contained 12 bases not matched to a gene. This CDR3 has 14 amino acids.

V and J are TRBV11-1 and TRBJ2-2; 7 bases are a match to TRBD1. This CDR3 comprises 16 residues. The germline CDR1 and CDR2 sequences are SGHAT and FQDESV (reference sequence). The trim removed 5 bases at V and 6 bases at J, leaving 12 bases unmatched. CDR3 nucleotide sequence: TGTGCCAGCAGCCACCGGGCCCAGGGGGTCGCCGGGGAGCTGTTTTTT. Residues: CASSHRAQGVAGELFF.

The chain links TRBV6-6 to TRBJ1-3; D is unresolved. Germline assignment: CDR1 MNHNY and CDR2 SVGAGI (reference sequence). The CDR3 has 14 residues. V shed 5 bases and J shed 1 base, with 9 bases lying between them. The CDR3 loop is CASSPAGSGNTIYF. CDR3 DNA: TGTGCCAGCAGTCCCGCGGGGTCTGGAAACACCATATATTTT.

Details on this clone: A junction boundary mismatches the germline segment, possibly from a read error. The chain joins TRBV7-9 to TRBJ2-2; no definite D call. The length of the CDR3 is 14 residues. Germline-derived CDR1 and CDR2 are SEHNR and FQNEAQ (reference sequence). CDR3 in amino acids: CSSSTTQHTGELFF. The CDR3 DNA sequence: TGTTCCAGCAGTACTACTCAGCACACCGGGGAGCTGTTTTTT.

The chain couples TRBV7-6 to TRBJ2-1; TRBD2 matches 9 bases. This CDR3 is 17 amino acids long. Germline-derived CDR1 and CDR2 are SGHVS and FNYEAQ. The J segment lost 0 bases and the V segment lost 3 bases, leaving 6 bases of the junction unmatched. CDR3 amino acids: CASSLETSGRSYNEQFF. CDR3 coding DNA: TGTGCCAGCAGCTTGGAGACTAGCGGACGCTCCTACAATGAGCAGTTCTTC.

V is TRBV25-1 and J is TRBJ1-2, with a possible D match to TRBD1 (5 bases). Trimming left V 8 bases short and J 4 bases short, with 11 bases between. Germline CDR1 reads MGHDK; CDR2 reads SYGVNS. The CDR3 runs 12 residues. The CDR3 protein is CASLGEVYGYTF. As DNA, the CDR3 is TGTGCCAGCCTGGGGGAGGTCTATGGCTACACCTTC.

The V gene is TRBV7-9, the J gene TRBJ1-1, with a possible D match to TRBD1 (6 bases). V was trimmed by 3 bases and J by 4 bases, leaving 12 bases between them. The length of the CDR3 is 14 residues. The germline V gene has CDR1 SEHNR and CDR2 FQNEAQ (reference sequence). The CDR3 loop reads CASSLATGSTEAFF. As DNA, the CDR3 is TGTGCCAGCAGCTTGGCGACAGGATCCACTGAAGCTTTCTTT.

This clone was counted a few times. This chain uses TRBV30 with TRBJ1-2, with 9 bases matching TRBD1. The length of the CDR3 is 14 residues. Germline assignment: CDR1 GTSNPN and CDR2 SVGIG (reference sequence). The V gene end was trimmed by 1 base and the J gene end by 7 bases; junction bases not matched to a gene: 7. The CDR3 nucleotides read TGTGCCTGGAGTGGTCCCGGGACAGGGACTGGCTACACCTTC. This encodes CAWSGPGTGTGYTF.

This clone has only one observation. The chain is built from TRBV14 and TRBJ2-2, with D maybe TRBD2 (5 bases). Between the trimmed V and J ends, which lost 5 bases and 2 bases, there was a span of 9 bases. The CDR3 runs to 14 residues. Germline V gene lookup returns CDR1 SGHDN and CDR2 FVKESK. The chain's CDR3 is CASSVRENTGELFF. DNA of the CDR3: TGTGCCAGCAGCGTACGGGAAAACACCGGGGAGCTGTTTTTT.

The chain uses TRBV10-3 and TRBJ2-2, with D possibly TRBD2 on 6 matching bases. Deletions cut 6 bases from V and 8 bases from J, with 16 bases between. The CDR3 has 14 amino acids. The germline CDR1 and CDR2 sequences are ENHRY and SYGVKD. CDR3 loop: CAIRSTSQGGELFF. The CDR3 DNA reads TGTGCCATCAGGTCGACTAGTCAAGGGGGGGAGCTGTTTTTT.

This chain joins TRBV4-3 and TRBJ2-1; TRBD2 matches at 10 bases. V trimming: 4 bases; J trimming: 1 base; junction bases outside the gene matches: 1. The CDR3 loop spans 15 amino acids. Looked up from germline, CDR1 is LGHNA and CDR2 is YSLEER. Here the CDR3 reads CASSLGLASYNEQFF. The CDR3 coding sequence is TGCGCCAGCAGCCTGGGACTAGCGTCCTACAATGAGCAGTTCTTC.

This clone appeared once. In DNA form, the CDR3 reads TGTGCCAGCAGCTTGCTGGGGCTAGCGGGAGGTTACGAGCAGTACTTC. Translation: CASSLLGLAGGYEQYF. The chain joins TRBV7-3 to TRBJ2-7, with 11 positions matching TRBD2. In germline, CDR1 is SGHTA, CDR2 FQGTGA. V shed 3 bases, J shed 4 bases, and the junction held 8 bases outside the gene matches. The CDR3 covers 16 residues. Full variable domain (outside the CDR3, taken from reference TRBV7-3 and TRBJ2-7): GAGVSQTPSNKVTEKGKYVELRCDPISGHTALYWYRQSLGQGPEFLIYFQGTGAADDSGLPNDRFFAVRPEGSVSTLKIQRTERGDSAVYLCASSLLGLAGGYEQYFGPGTRLTVT.

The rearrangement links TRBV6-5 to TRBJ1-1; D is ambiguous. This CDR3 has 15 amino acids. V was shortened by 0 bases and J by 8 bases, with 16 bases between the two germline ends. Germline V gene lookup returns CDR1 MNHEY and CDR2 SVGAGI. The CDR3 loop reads CASSYSKGSAGEAFF. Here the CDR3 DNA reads TGTGCCAGCAGTTACTCGAAGGGTAGCGCCGGCGAAGCTTTCTTT.

CDR3 amino acids: CASSFDRVNTEAFF. The CDR3 DNA is TGTGCCAGCAGTTTTGACAGGGTGAACACTGAAGCTTTCTTT. The gene calls are TRBV27 and TRBJ1-1; the match to TRBD1 covers 7 bases. This CDR3 contains 14 residues. Germline assignment: CDR1 MNHEY and CDR2 SMNVEV (reference sequence). Germline trimming cut 3 bases from V and 0 bases from J; bases unmatched to any gene: 1.

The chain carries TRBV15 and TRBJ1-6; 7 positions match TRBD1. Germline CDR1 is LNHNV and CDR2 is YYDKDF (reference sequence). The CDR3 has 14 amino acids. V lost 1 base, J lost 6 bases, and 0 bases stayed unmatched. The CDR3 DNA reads TGTGCCACCAGCAGAGGGGACAGTAATTCACCCCTCCACTTT. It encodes CATSRGDSNSPLHF.

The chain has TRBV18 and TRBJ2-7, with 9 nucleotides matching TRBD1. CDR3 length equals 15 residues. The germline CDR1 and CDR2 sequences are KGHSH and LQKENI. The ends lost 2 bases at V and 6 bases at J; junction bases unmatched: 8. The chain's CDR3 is CASSPSGQGTSEQYF. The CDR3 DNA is TGTGCCAGCTCACCATCGGGACAGGGTACCAGCGAGCAGTACTTC.

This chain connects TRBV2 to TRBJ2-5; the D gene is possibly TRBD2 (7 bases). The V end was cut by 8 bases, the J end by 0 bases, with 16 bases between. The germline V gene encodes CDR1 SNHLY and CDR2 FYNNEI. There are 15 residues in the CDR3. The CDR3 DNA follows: TGTGCCAGCTGGGGGGCGGGAGCGTACCAAGAGACCCAGTACTTC. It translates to CASWGAGAYQETQYF.

CDR3 sequence reads: CAWSGLSGANVLTF. In nucleotides, the CDR3 is TGTGCCTGGAGTGGGCTTTCTGGGGCCAACGTCCTGACTTTC. This chain links TRBV30 with TRBJ2-6; D unclear. The CDR3 is 14 residues long. The germline V and J ends were trimmed by 1 base and 1 base, with 5 bases remaining between them. CDR1 and CDR2 from the germline V gene are GTSNPN and SVGIG (reference sequence).

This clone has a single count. The CDR3 DNA sequence: TGTGCCACCAGCAGATCCCGGACAGCCCAAGAGACCCAGTACTTC. As protein: CATSRSRTAQETQYF. V is TRBV15 and J is TRBJ2-5; a weak D match, TRBD1 (6 bases). Germline V gives CDR1 LNHNV, CDR2 YYDKDF (reference sequence). The CDR3 is 15 amino acids. Trimming removed 2 bases at V and 1 base at J, with 11 bases between.

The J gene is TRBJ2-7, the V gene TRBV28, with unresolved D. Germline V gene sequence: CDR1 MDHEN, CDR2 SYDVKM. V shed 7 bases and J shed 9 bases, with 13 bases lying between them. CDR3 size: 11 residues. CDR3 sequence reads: CASTPGGPQYF. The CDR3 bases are TGTGCCAGCACCCCCGGCGGCCCGCAGTACTTC.